A single sample gave rise to the 32 T cell receptor beta chains below, sequenced in a study of T-cell memory formation after mild COVID-19. TCRdb ran MiXCR on the 5' RACE reads and lists one entry per CDR3 protein. Of under 400,000 distinct CDR3 sequences detected, 28% appear once; the ten largest clones hold roughly 13%. The sequenced sample was PBMCs or a T cell subset sorted from them (not recorded which). The receptors were gathered from an adult woman who had mild COVID-19 (a few samples of this study predate the infection). Cell type and time point are not known.

This clonotype appeared a few times. The chain is built from TRBV7-3 and TRBJ2-5; D not resolved. The germline CDR1 and CDR2 sequences are SGHTA and FQGTGA. The V and J ends lost 3 bases and 3 bases respectively, with 8 bases between them. This CDR3 contains 13 residues. CDR3 residues: CASSFSREETQYF. As DNA, the CDR3 is TGTGCCAGCAGCTTTTCTCGGGAAGAGACCCAGTACTTC.

The chain combines TRBV6-5 with TRBJ2-7; D ambiguous. V lost 0 bases and J 0 bases, leaving 12 bases between the germline ends. Germline lookup yields CDR1 MNHEY and CDR2 SVGAGI. CDR3 length equals 16 residues. CDR3 region: CASSYSWQTLSYEQYF. CDR3 in DNA: TGTGCCAGCAGTTACTCCTGGCAGACACTCTCCTACGAGCAGTACTTC.

For this clonotype: One junction end disagrees with the germline gene, perhaps due to a read error. The chain links TRBV7-7 to TRBJ2-3; a weak D match, TRBD2 (6 bases). The CDR3 runs to 17 residues. CDR1 and CDR2 from the germline V gene are SSHAT and FNYEAQ (reference sequence). CDR3 sequence (DNA): TGTGCTAGCAGCTTAGCCCCGTTTGGGGGGAAAACAGATACGCAGTATTTT. This sequence encodes CASSLAPFGGKTDTQYF.

The CDR3 DNA reads as TGTGCCAGCAGCTTGAGGGAGGCTGGGGCCAACGTCCTGACTTTC. It encodes CASSLREAGANVLTF. The chain combines TRBV7-2 with TRBJ2-6; TRBD2 might be the D (6 bases). V lost 3 bases, J lost 2 bases, and 8 bases lay in between. CDR3 length equals 15 residues. CDR1 and CDR2 from the germline V gene are SGHTA and FQGNSA.

CDR3 DNA sequence: TGTGCCACCAGCAGAGACTGGACAGACTACGAGCAGTACTTC. Its translation is CATSRDWTDYEQYF. The chain couples TRBV15 to TRBJ2-7, with D perhaps matching TRBD1 (6 bases). V lost 0 bases and J 3 bases, leaving 9 bases between the germline ends. The CDR3 is made up of 14 amino acids. Germline V CDR1 and CDR2: LNHNV, YYDKDF (reference sequence).

The chain joins TRBV7-2 to TRBJ2-5; D is perhaps TRBD2 (5 bases). V lost 4 bases and J lost 1, with 10 bases in between. Germline-derived CDR1 and CDR2 are SGHTA and FQGNSA. The CDR3 has 14 amino acids. CDR3 in DNA: TGTGCCAGCAGCTCTGTAGCGATCCAAGAGACCCAGTACTTC. Residues: CASSSVAIQETQYF.

In this sample, this clonotype turned up a few times. The genes are TRBV19 and TRBJ1-1, with D perhaps matching TRBD1 (5 bases). V was shortened by 7 bases and J by 1 base, with 13 bases between the two germline ends. The germline V gene has CDR1 LNHDA and CDR2 SQIVND (reference sequence). The CDR3 covers 14 residues. CDR3 sequence (DNA): TGTGCCAGTATGAGGGGCCGGGGGAACACTGAAGCTTTCTTT. It is translated as CASMRGRGNTEAFF.

This clonotype appeared many times. The CDR3 DNA reads as TGTGCCAGCAGTTTACTTAACGCGGGAGCCACAGATACGCAGTATTTT. Its protein is CASSLLNAGATDTQYF. V is TRBV7-6 and J is TRBJ2-3; 7 bases are shared with TRBD2. The V gene end was trimmed by 6 bases and the J gene end by 2 bases; junction bases not matched to a gene: 11. The CDR3 totals 16 residues. In germline, CDR1 is SGHVS, CDR2 FNYEAQ.

V and J are TRBV5-1 and TRBJ2-7; 7 bases line up with TRBD1. The CDR3 totals 16 residues. V trimming: 1 base; J trimming: 5 bases; junction bases outside the gene matches: 12. Looked up from germline, CDR1 is SGHRS and CDR2 is YFSETQ. CDR3: CASSLWQGVGTNEQYF. The CDR3 DNA reads TGCGCCAGCAGCTTGTGGCAGGGGGTTGGGACCAACGAGCAGTACTTC.

This clonotype showed up just a few times. The chain employs TRBV10-2 and TRBJ2-5, with 7 bases lining up with TRBD2. In germline, CDR1 is WSHSY, CDR2 SAAADI. This CDR3 spans 12 amino acids. V shed 5 bases, J shed 5 bases, and the junction held 2 bases outside the gene matches. CDR3 loop: CASSTSAETQYF. For the CDR3, the DNA is TGCGCCAGCAGTACTAGCGCGGAGACCCAGTACTTC.

The chain recombines TRBV5-6 with TRBJ1-6, with 9 nucleotides matching TRBD1. CDR3 length: 16 residues. Germline V gene data show CDR1 as SGHDT and CDR2 as YYEEEE. Trimming cost V 4 bases and J 7 bases; bases outside gene matches: 9. The CDR3 nucleotides are TGTGCCAGCAGCCGTCCCGGGACAGGGAAGAATTCACCCCTCCACTTT. It yields the protein CASSRPGTGKNSPLHF.

The V call is TRBV7-6, the J call TRBJ2-2; D may be TRBD2 (6 bases). The V end lost 4 bases, the J end lost 2 bases, and 8 bases lay between the germline ends. The CDR3 covers 14 residues. Germline CDR1 and CDR2: SGHVS and FNYEAQ. The chain's CDR3 is CASSYGGNTGELFF. The CDR3 region has the DNA TGTGCCAGCAGCTACGGGGGTAACACCGGGGAGCTGTTTTTT.

Only a few counts were recorded for this clonotype. The rearrangement uses TRBV29-1 and TRBJ2-7, with TRBD2 matching 11 bases. Germline V gives CDR1 SQVTM, CDR2 ANQGSEA. V gave up 6 bases and J gave up 1 base; unmatched junction bases: 5. CDR3 length equals 14 residues. The CDR3 sequence: CSVGGTSGSYEQYF. The CDR3 DNA follows: TGCAGCGTCGGGGGGACTAGCGGTTCCTACGAGCAGTACTTC.

The V call is TRBV24-1, the J call TRBJ2-7, with a possible D match to TRBD1 (5 bases). The V end lost 3 bases, the J end lost 0 bases, and 11 bases lay between the germline ends. Germline V CDR1 and CDR2: KGHDR, SFDVKD. This CDR3 contains 15 residues. DNA for the CDR3: TGTGCCACCAGTGATCCACGGACACGCTCCTACGAGCAGTACTTC. As protein: CATSDPRTRSYEQYF.

This clonotype was seen once. The rearrangement uses TRBV29-1 and TRBJ2-7, with D possibly being TRBD1 (6 bases). Germline lookup yields CDR1 SQVTM and CDR2 ANQGSEA. The CDR3 extends over 12 amino acids. Deletions cut 7 bases from V and 1 base from J, with 11 bases between. For the CDR3, the DNA is TGCAGCGCCCGGGACATATCCTACGAGCAGTACTTC. This encodes CSARDISYEQYF.

This clonotype was seen more than once but under ten times. V gene TRBV7-6 combines with J gene TRBJ2-3; TRBD2 agrees at 14 bases. The CDR3 loop spans 19 amino acids. The ends lost 2 bases at V and 5 bases at J; junction bases unmatched: 12. CDR1 is SGHVS and CDR2 is FNYEAQ in the germline V gene. CDR3 nucleotide sequence: TGTGCCAGCAGCTTACCACGTCCGGGACTAGCGGGAGATCTAGATACGCAGTATTTT. Its translation: CASSLPRPGLAGDLDTQYF.

The CDR3 spells CASSSSLSPYNEQFF. The CDR3 DNA follows: TGTGCCAGCTCCTCATCGTTATCTCCCTACAATGAGCAGTTCTTC. This chain uses TRBV18 with TRBJ2-1; the D is unclear. V lost 6 bases and J lost 2, with 14 bases in between. Per the germline V gene, CDR1 is KGHSH and CDR2 is LQKENI. The CDR3 is made up of 15 amino acids.

This clonotype was seen more than once but under ten times. The V call is TRBV5-1, the J call TRBJ1-1; no reliable D call. The germline V gene encodes CDR1 SGHRS and CDR2 YFSETQ. Trimming shortened V by 5 bases and J by 7 bases, and 21 bases separated the two germline ends. The length of the CDR3 is 15 residues. The CDR3 region is CASSPMISSALEAFF. The CDR3, as DNA: TGCGCCAGCAGTCCCATGATAAGCTCTGCCCTTGAAGCTTTCTTT.

In this sample, this clonotype turned up once. This sequence joins TRBV12-3 or TRBV12-4 and TRBJ1-6; D might be TRBD1 (5 bases). The CDR3 consists of 15 residues. Trimming cost V 3 bases and J 14 bases, with 20 bases left between them. Here the CDR3 reads CASSFSFRAGNTLHF. CDR3 nucleotides: TGTGCCAGCAGTTTCAGTTTTAGGGCAGGGAACACCCTCCACTTT.

This chain connects TRBV20-1 to TRBJ1-1, with a weak D call TRBD1 (5 bases). The germline CDR1 and CDR2 sequences are DFQATT and SNEGSKA (reference sequence). This CDR3 region has 13 residues. Trimming cost V 7 bases and J 8 bases, with 20 bases left between them. Here the CDR3 DNA reads TGCAGTGGCCGGAAGGGGCGCGGGTTCGAAGCTTTCTTT. It codes for CSGRKGRGFEAFF.

This rearrangement joins TRBV20-1 to TRBJ2-1; no reliable D call. Trimming took 6 bases from V and 12 from J, leaving 15 bases between them. The CDR3 runs to 11 residues. Germline lookup yields CDR1 DFQATT and CDR2 SNEGSKA (reference sequence). The CDR3 spells CSALTTVRQFF. The DNA of the CDR3 is TGCAGTGCCCTCACTACGGTTCGGCAGTTCTTC.

There are a few counts of this clonotype. V usage is TRBV7-2 and J usage is TRBJ2-5; 8 bases fit TRBD1. V dropped 5 bases and J dropped 3; count of bases not matched to a gene: 2. CDR1 is SGHTA and CDR2 is FQGNSA in the germline V gene. The CDR3 sequence is 13 residues long. In DNA, the CDR3 is TGTGCCAGCAGCCTGGGACAGGAAGAGACCCAGTACTTC. Translated, it gives CASSLGQEETQYF. Supplemented by reference TRBV7-2 and TRBJ2-5, the full variable domain reads GAGVSQSPSNKVTEKGKDVELRCDPISGHTALYWYRQSLGQGLEFLIYFQGNSAPDKSGLPSDRFSAERTGGSVSTLTIQRTQQEDSAVYLCASSLGQEETQYFGPGTRLLVL.

This clonotype has more than one count but fewer than ten. This chain joins TRBV12-3 or TRBV12-4 and TRBJ2-5; D is perhaps TRBD1 (5 bases). CDR3 size: 13 residues. V was cut by 5 bases and J by 7 bases, with 14 bases left in between. As DNA, the CDR3 is TGTGCCAGCAGTGCCGACAGTGGCGGGACCCAGTACTTC. It is translated as CASSADSGGTQYF.

This clonotype was detected only a few times. V and J are TRBV24-1 and TRBJ2-1; 12 nucleotides match TRBD2. The CDR3 covers 14 residues. CDR1 and CDR2 from the germline V gene are KGHDR and SFDVKD. The junction had 5 bases not matched to a gene; V was cut back by 9 bases and J by 6 bases. The CDR3: CATRTSGIANEQFF. CDR3 in DNA: TGTGCCACCCGGACTAGCGGGATCGCCAATGAGCAGTTCTTC.

This clonotype was counted a few times. V usage is TRBV15 and J usage is TRBJ2-7; no reliable D call. Germline CDR1 and CDR2: LNHNV and YYDKDF (reference sequence). Trimming took off 0 bases at V and 0 bases at J, with 15 bases between the two ends. The CDR3 length is 17 residues. CDR3 sequence: CATSRDLPLHRSYEQYF. The CDR3 DNA sequence: TGTGCCACCAGCAGAGATCTCCCACTACACCGCTCCTACGAGCAGTACTTC.

The rearrangement links TRBV6-5 to TRBJ2-3; D is undetermined. This CDR3 is 13 amino acids long. Germline-derived CDR1 and CDR2 are MNHEY and SVGAGI. V lost 2 bases and J lost 3, with 6 bases in between. The CDR3 here is CASSYHATDTQYF. The DNA of the CDR3 is TGTGCCAGCAGTTACCATGCTACAGATACGCAGTATTTT.

This clonotype was recorded a few times. The chain has TRBV5-1 and TRBJ1-4; D uncertain. The CDR3 contains 15 residues. V was shortened by 3 bases and J by 10 bases, with 19 bases between the two germline ends. The V gene's germline CDR1 is SGHRS and CDR2 YFSETQ. The CDR3 here is CASSSLGSEEGKLFF. In DNA, the CDR3 is TGCGCCAGCAGCTCCCTGGGGAGCGAAGAAGGAAAACTGTTTTTT. Based on the CDR3 plus reference TRBV5-1 and TRBJ1-4, the full variable domain is KAGVTQTPRYLIKTRGQQVTLSCSPISGHRSVSWYQQTPGQGLQFLFEYFSETQRNKGNFPGRFSGRQFSNSRSEMNVSTLELGDSALYLCASSSLGSEEGKLFFGSGTQLSVL.

The sample holds a few counts of this clonotype. The J gene is TRBJ2-2, the V gene TRBV9; 11 bases are shared with TRBD2. Germline V CDR1 and CDR2: SGDLS, YYNGEE. V was pared by 0 bases and J by 6 bases, with 4 bases of the junction left unmatched. The CDR3 extends over 16 amino acids. CDR3 amino acids: CASSVGASGRSGELFF. CDR3 in DNA: TGTGCCAGCAGCGTAGGGGCTAGCGGGAGGTCCGGGGAGCTGTTTTTT.

The chain has TRBV5-1 and TRBJ1-1, with unresolved D. Deletions cut 6 bases from V and 1 base from J, with 13 bases between. This CDR3 spans 14 amino acids. Germline V CDR1 and CDR2: SGHRS, YFSETQ. The CDR3 region is CASTSTASNTEAFF. The CDR3 coding sequence is TGCGCCAGCACCAGTACAGCCTCGAACACTGAAGCTTTCTTT. Combining the CDR3 with reference TRBV5-1 and TRBJ1-1 gives the whole variable domain KAGVTQTPRYLIKTRGQQVTLSCSPISGHRSVSWYQQTPGQGLQFLFEYFSETQRNKGNFPGRFSGRQFSNSRSEMNVSTLELGDSALYLCASTSTASNTEAFFGQGTRLTVV.

V usage is TRBV12-3 or TRBV12-4 and J usage is TRBJ2-1; 9 nucleotides agree with TRBD2. J lost 0 bases, V lost 6 bases, and 9 bases had no gene match. The CDR3 has 17 amino acids. CDR3 in DNA: TGTGCCAGCAGCACAAGCGGGGGGTCTTACTCCTACAATGAGCAGTTCTTC. It specifies CASSTSGGSYSYNEQFF.

Only a few counts were recorded for this clonotype. The V call is TRBV10-3, the J call TRBJ2-7; D is unclear. Germline CDR1 ENHRY, CDR2 SYGVKD. The CDR3 has 14 amino acids. V lost 6 bases to trimming and J lost 0 bases, with 12 bases between them. For the CDR3, the DNA is TGTGCCATCAGACCGACCGGATCCTCCTACGAGCAGTACTTC. The encoded protein is CAIRPTGSSYEQYF.

The rearrangement uses TRBV6-5 and TRBJ1-2; 8 bases line up with TRBD1. Germline assignment: CDR1 MNHEY and CDR2 SVGAGI. With V trimmed by 6 bases and J by 8 bases, 11 bases remained unmatched. The CDR3 is 14 amino acids. CDR3 nucleotide sequence: TGTGCCAGCAGCTTCGACAGGGGCGAAGGCGGCTACACCTTC. Residues: CASSFDRGEGGYTF.